Below, 32 T cell receptor beta chains from the same sample are listed, as sequenced in a study of T cell repertoires in cytomegalovirus infection. TCRdb analysed the reads with MiXCR anew, one entry per CDR3 protein. Here the sample spans under 600,000 distinct CDR3 sequences, 16% being singletons. Sequences were obtained from CD8+ T cells from PBMCs. These receptors were taken from a human donor in good health (CMV status not recorded). Some clones in this sample may be carry-over from other donors' samples.

Concerning this clonotype: The conserved closing phenylalanine or tryptophan is absent in this CDR3, likely reflecting a read error. It is unclear where the CDR3 begins or ends on the DNA, so no DNA is shown, and the CDR3 is as TCRdb lists it. The chain recombines TRBV6-6 with TRBJ1-2; the DNA was not compared with TRBD1, the D call given in the table. The CDR3 spans 11 residues, counting both ends. Germline assignment: CDR1 MNHNY and CDR2 SVGAGI (reference sequence). This CDR3 is CASSYGGQASS.

There are many counts of this clonotype. The rearrangement links TRBV25-1 to TRBJ2-1, with D perhaps given as TRBD1 or TRBD2 (5 bases each). CDR3 length: 14 amino acids. Germline CDR1 MGHDK, CDR2 SYGVNS. Trimming cost V 1 base and J 11 bases, with 15 bases left between them. CDR3 bases: TGTGCCAGCAGTGAATCGCCTTACACGGGACAGCAGTTCTTC. It translates to CASSESPYTGQQFF.

This clonotype was counted a few times. The chain couples TRBV3-1 to TRBJ2-6, with D tentatively TRBD1 or TRBD2 (5 bases each). There are 16 residues in the CDR3. Germline V gene lookup returns CDR1 LGHDT and CDR2 YNNKEL (reference sequence). Trimming took off 6 bases at V and 0 bases at J, with 12 bases between the two ends. The CDR3 DNA follows: TGTGCCAGCAGGGGGGAGAGGGACTCTGGGGCCAACGTCCTGACTTTC. Amino acids: CASRGERDSGANVLTF.

The chain carries TRBV19 and TRBJ2-6, with D unclear. Germline CDR1 LNHDA, CDR2 SQIVND (reference sequence). V lost 4 bases and J 0 bases, leaving 10 bases between the germline ends. The CDR3 runs 16 residues. CDR3 sequence reads: CASSTSDFSGANVLTF. In DNA, the CDR3 is TGTGCCAGTAGTACCTCAGATTTCTCTGGGGCCAACGTCCTGACTTTC.

Concerning this clonotype: The junction shows a germline mismatch at one end, possibly a read error. This chain links TRBV5-1 with TRBJ1-5, with TRBD1 matching over 7 bases. CDR3 length: 14 amino acids. CDR1 is SGHRS and CDR2 is YFSETQ in the germline V gene. In DNA, the CDR3 is TGCGCCAGCAGCTTGGAGGGGGCAGGACAGCCCCAGAATTTT. Its protein product is CASSLEGAGQPQNF. Based on the CDR3 plus reference TRBV5-1 and TRBJ1-5, the full variable domain is KAGVTQTPRYLIKTRGQQVTLSCSPISGHRSVSWYQQTPGQGLQFLFEYFSETQRNKGNFPGRFSGRQFSNSRSEMNVSTLELGDSALYLCASSLEGAGQPQNFGDGTRLSIL.

The rearrangement joins TRBV24-1 to TRBJ2-1; D remains ambiguous. The CDR3 extends over 11 amino acids. Germline CDR1 KGHDR, CDR2 SFDVKD. The V gene lost 6 bases and the J gene lost 9 bases, with 8 bases spanning the gap. The CDR3 reads CATSNVGEQFF. CDR3 DNA: TGTGCCACCAGTAATGTGGGTGAGCAGTTCTTC.

This clonotype showed up many times. The chain is built from TRBV24-1 and TRBJ2-1; perhaps D is TRBD1 or TRBD2 (5 bases each). The CDR3 contains 16 residues. Germline-derived CDR1 and CDR2 are KGHDR and SFDVKD. Trimming shortened V by 4 bases and J by 6 bases, and 18 bases separated the two germline ends. CDR3 DNA sequence: TGTGCCACCAGTGACCCCTCCGGGACGGCACCCAATGAGCAGTTCTTC. Protein product: CATSDPSGTAPNEQFF.

At least ten counts were recorded for this clonotype. The chain couples TRBV6-5 to TRBJ2-7, with 8 bases identical to TRBD1. Losses at the gene ends were 2 bases for V and 6 bases for J; bases not matched to a gene: 18. This CDR3 is 18 amino acids long. Germline CDR1 reads MNHEY; CDR2 reads SVGAGI. The chain's CDR3 is CASSYDQIVTGDEVEQYF. In DNA form, the CDR3 reads TGTGCCAGCAGTTACGACCAAATTGTGACAGGGGATGAGGTCGAGCAGTACTTC.

The table lists this clonotype with many counts. The chain has TRBV4-2 and TRBJ1-2; D is unresolved. Germline V CDR1 and CDR2: LGHNA, YNFKEQ. The V and J ends lost 0 bases and 3 bases respectively, with 14 bases between them. This CDR3 comprises 16 residues. DNA for the CDR3: TGTGCCAGCAGCCAAGACCGTGTAGGCCCTCACTATGGCTACACCTTC. Protein sequence: CASSQDRVGPHYGYTF.

This clonotype was recorded at least ten times. The rearrangement uses TRBV27 and TRBJ2-1; D not resolved. The CDR3 spans 12 residues. The germline gives CDR1 MNHEY, CDR2 SMNVEV (reference sequence). Trimming stripped 6 bases from V and 6 bases from J, with 9 bases between. CDR3 nucleotide sequence: TGTGCCAGCAGCCCCCCGGGCAATGAGCAGTTCTTC. Residues: CASSPPGNEQFF.

The sample holds a few counts of this clonotype. The chain uses TRBV19 and TRBJ2-1; unclear D gene. This CDR3 region has 13 residues. Germline V gives CDR1 LNHDA, CDR2 SQIVND (reference sequence). V dropped 0 bases and J dropped 7 bases, with 7 bases sitting between them. CDR3 residues: CASSIDVLNEQFF. The CDR3 region has the DNA TGTGCCAGTAGTATAGACGTTTTGAATGAGCAGTTCTTC.

This clonotype has at least ten counts. This chain connects TRBV28 to TRBJ1-1; possibly TRBD1 for D (5 bases). CDR1 and CDR2 from the germline V gene are MDHEN and SYDVKM. CDR3 length: 15 amino acids. Trimming stripped 5 bases from V and 5 bases from J, with 18 bases between. The DNA of the CDR3 is TGTGCCAGCAGTCCATCGGCGGGATGGGGGACTGAAGCTTTCTTT. It yields the protein CASSPSAGWGTEAFF.

CDR3 residues: CASSLAQGSEAFF. The CDR3 DNA reads TGTGCCAGCAGTTTGGCTCAGGGCTCTGAAGCTTTCTTT. The genes are TRBV27 and TRBJ1-1, with a weak D call TRBD1 (5 bases). V lost 3 bases, J lost 6 bases, and 11 bases lay in between. This CDR3 has 13 amino acids. The germline gives CDR1 MNHEY, CDR2 SMNVEV (reference sequence).

Details on this clonotype: This may arise from a read error, as a much more abundant clone is one base away. The rearrangement joins TRBV28 to TRBJ2-2; D assignment may be TRBD1 or TRBD2 (5 bases each). The CDR3 loop spans 16 amino acids. Germline values: CDR1 MDHEN, CDR2 SYDVKM. CDR3 DNA sequence: TGTGCCAGCAGACCTACAGGTCAGGCGAACACCGGGGAGATGTTTTTT. Encoded protein: CASRPTGQANTGEMFF.

This clonotype was counted many times. V and J are TRBV7-8 and TRBJ2-7, with a weak D call TRBD2 (6 bases). The CDR3 contains 15 residues. Trimming took 1 base from V and 2 from J, leaving 12 bases between them. Germline CDR1 reads SGHVS; CDR2 reads FQNEAQ. The CDR3 sequence: CASSLEASVAYEQYF. The DNA of the CDR3 is TGTGCCAGCAGCTTAGAGGCTAGCGTGGCCTACGAGCAGTACTTC.

This clonotype was seen repeatedly, ten times or more. This chain links TRBV11-2 with TRBJ1-6; no firm D call. The germline V gene encodes CDR1 SGHAT and CDR2 FQNNGV. This CDR3 comprises 15 residues. Trimming stripped 5 bases from V and 0 bases from J, with 8 bases between. The CDR3 here is CASSDGVSYNSPLHF. The CDR3 nucleotides read TGTGCCAGCAGCGACGGAGTCTCCTATAATTCACCCCTCCACTTT.

This sequence joins TRBV2 and TRBJ2-1; perhaps TRBD1 as D (6 bases). CDR1 and CDR2 from the germline V gene are SNHLY and FYNNEI. The CDR3 sequence is 18 residues long. The V end was cut by 10 bases, the J end by 5 bases, with 30 bases between. The CDR3 sequence is CATFGDNTLVGSNNEQFF. The CDR3, as DNA: TGTGCCACTTTCGGGGACAACACTCTCGTCGGGTCGAACAATGAGCAGTTCTTC.

In regard to this clonotype: Lacking the conserved final phenylalanine or tryptophan, this CDR3 likely reflects a read error. The DNA is omitted, as the CDR3 cannot be located on it reliably, and the CDR3 follows TCRdb's listing. CDR3 sequence: CASCLSRDSTFSYNEQLL. This chain links TRBV12-3 or TRBV12-4 with TRBJ2-1; TRBD1 was called by the table and not checked on the DNA. The CDR3 is 18 amino acids in total, end residues counted.

This clonotype was seen more than once but under ten times. The J gene is TRBJ2-3, the V gene TRBV6-1; 9 positions agree with TRBD2. The CDR3 runs 15 residues. The trim removed 7 bases at V and 2 bases at J, leaving 7 bases unmatched. The germline V gene encodes CDR1 MNHNS and CDR2 SASEGT. The CDR3 here is CASKERGAFTDTQYF. CDR3 bases: TGTGCCAGCAAGGAGCGGGGGGCTTTCACAGATACGCAGTATTTT.

This clonotype was seen a handful of times. The V gene is TRBV4-2, the J gene TRBJ2-1, with 7 bases identical to TRBD2. From germline, CDR1 is LGHNA and CDR2 YNFKEQ. The CDR3 has 16 amino acids. Unmatched junction bases numbered 10, after V lost 0 bases and J lost 8 bases. The CDR3 sequence is CASSQDWRGSIDEQFF. CDR3 DNA sequence: TGTGCCAGCAGCCAAGATTGGCGCGGGAGCATAGATGAGCAGTTCTTC.

This clonotype was detected ten times or more. The chain uses TRBV7-6 and TRBJ1-4; TRBD1 agrees at 8 bases. CDR1 and CDR2 from the germline V gene are SGHVS and FNYEAQ. This CDR3 has 19 residues. After removal of 4 bases from V and 0 bases from J, the junction contained 13 bases not matched to a gene. This CDR3 is CASSSQRDRRGPTNEKLFF. The CDR3 nucleotides read TGTGCCAGCAGCTCTCAGAGGGACAGGAGAGGCCCAACTAATGAAAAACTGTTTTTT.

This chain links TRBV29-1 with TRBJ2-7; D possibly corresponds to TRBD1 (6 bases). V was trimmed by 1 base and J by 0 bases, leaving 10 bases between them. CDR1 is SQVTM and CDR2 is ANQGSEA in the germline V gene. The CDR3 totals 14 residues. CDR3 loop: CSVEVQGHSYEQYF. In DNA form, the CDR3 reads TGCAGCGTTGAAGTCCAGGGACACTCCTACGAGCAGTACTTC.

This clonotype was observed once. The chain links TRBV4-1 to TRBJ1-1, with D possibly being TRBD1 (5 bases). Germline lookup yields CDR1 MGHRA and CDR2 YSYEKL. The CDR3 is made up of 16 amino acids. V was shortened by 3 bases and J by 11 bases, with 25 bases between the two germline ends. CDR3 loop: CASSQTTAPDTKGAFF. Written as DNA, the CDR3 is TGCGCCAGCAGCCAGACGACGGCTCCGGACACCAAGGGGGCTTTCTTT.

This sequence joins TRBV5-1 and TRBJ2-2, with D perhaps matching TRBD1 or TRBD2 (5 bases each). Trimming left V 7 bases short and J 2 bases short, with 24 bases between. The CDR3 has 18 amino acids. Germline lookup yields CDR1 SGHRS and CDR2 YFSETQ. The chain's CDR3 is CASQPTPGDVENTGELFF. The CDR3, as DNA: TGCGCCAGCCAACCTACGCCCGGGGACGTAGAAAACACCGGGGAGCTGTTTTTT.

About this clonotype: A much larger clone sits a single nucleotide away, making a read error possible. This CDR3 reads CASSLGYGPSYEQYF. CDR3 nucleotides: TGTGCCAGCAGCTTAGGCTATGGGCCCTCCTACGAGCAGTACTTC. The chain joins TRBV7-3 to TRBJ2-7, with D hard to call. Trimming took off 2 bases at V and 0 bases at J, with 11 bases between the two ends. This CDR3 has 15 residues. Germline CDR1 is SGHTA and CDR2 is FQGTGA.

This clonotype was detected ten times or more. The chain recombines TRBV19 with TRBJ2-1; D is uncertain. Trimming stripped 4 bases from V and 4 bases from J, with 20 bases between. The CDR3 spans 17 residues. CDR1 and CDR2 from the germline V gene are LNHDA and SQIVND (reference sequence). CDR3 sequence (DNA): TGTGCCAGTAGTACCTTTCCAAGGGAAATTGGATACAATGAGCAGTTCTTC. It specifies CASSTFPREIGYNEQFF.

A few counts support this clonotype. The genes are TRBV28 and TRBJ1-2, with no clear D. V was cut by 2 bases and J by 0 bases, with 4 bases left in between. CDR3 size: 13 residues. Germline CDR1 reads MDHEN; CDR2 reads SYDVKM. The CDR3 sequence is CASSLKTNYGYTF. The DNA for the CDR3 is TGTGCCAGCAGTTTAAAGACTAACTATGGCTACACCTTC.

This clonotype was seen many times. This chain uses TRBV7-9 with TRBJ2-7, with TRBD2 matching 9 bases. J was trimmed by 0 bases and V by 8 bases; bases with no gene match: 2. Germline V gene lookup returns CDR1 SEHNR and CDR2 FQNEAQ (reference sequence). The CDR3 contains 13 residues. Written as DNA, the CDR3 is TGTGCCAGCCGTAGCGGGAGCTCCTACGAGCAGTACTTC. Translating gives CASRSGSSYEQYF. Combining the CDR3 with reference TRBV7-9 and TRBJ2-7 gives the whole variable domain DTGVSQNPRHKITKRGQNVTFRCDPISEHNRLYWYRQTLGQGPEFLTYFQNEAQLEKSRLLSDRFSAERPKGSFSTLEIQRTEQGDSAMYLCASRSGSSYEQYFGPGTRLTVT.

The J gene is TRBJ1-5, the V gene TRBV28, with 8 bases that match TRBD1. V lost 5 bases, J lost 2 bases, and 5 bases stayed unmatched. This CDR3 has 15 residues. Germline CDR1 and CDR2: MDHEN and SYDVKM. This chain's CDR3 is CASSVRGLGNQPQHF. DNA for the CDR3: TGTGCCAGCAGTGTCAGGGGGCTGGGCAATCAGCCCCAGCATTTT.

This clonotype showed up many times. CDR3 loop: CASSSIKEEQYF. The DNA for the CDR3 is TGTGCCAGCAGCTCAATAAAGGAGGAGCAGTACTTC. The chain recombines TRBV7-9 with TRBJ2-7; the D is unclear. The length of the CDR3 is 12 residues. Per germline, CDR1 SEHNR and CDR2 FQNEAQ (reference sequence). Trimming took off 4 bases at V and 7 bases at J, with 11 bases between the two ends.

In this sample, this clonotype turned up many times. V usage is TRBV7-9 and J usage is TRBJ1-5; tentative D call: TRBD1 (5 bases). This CDR3 has 17 residues. Germline V lookup: CDR1 SEHNR, CDR2 FQNEAQ (reference sequence). Trimming stripped 5 bases from V and 7 bases from J, with 24 bases between. CDR3 sequence (DNA): TGTGCCAGCAGCAGCGTCTCGGGACTCAGGCAGGGCCAGCCCCAGCATTTT. Protein sequence: CASSSVSGLRQGQPQHF.

This clonotype has at least ten counts. The chain joins TRBV7-8 to TRBJ2-5, with D hard to call. The V gene's germline CDR1 is SGHVS and CDR2 FQNEAQ. This CDR3 has 13 amino acids. The V end was cut by 5 bases, the J end by 5 bases, with 12 bases between. CDR3 coding DNA: TGTGCCAGCAGCCCGGGTGGATGGGAGACCCAGTACTTC. As protein: CASSPGGWETQYF. Based on the CDR3 plus reference TRBV7-8 and TRBJ2-5, the full variable domain is GAGVSQSPRYKVAKRGQDVALRCDPISGHVSLFWYQQALGQGPEFLTYFQNEAQLDKSGLPSDRFFAERPEGSVSTLKIQRTQQEDSAVYLCASSPGGWETQYFGPGTRLLVL.